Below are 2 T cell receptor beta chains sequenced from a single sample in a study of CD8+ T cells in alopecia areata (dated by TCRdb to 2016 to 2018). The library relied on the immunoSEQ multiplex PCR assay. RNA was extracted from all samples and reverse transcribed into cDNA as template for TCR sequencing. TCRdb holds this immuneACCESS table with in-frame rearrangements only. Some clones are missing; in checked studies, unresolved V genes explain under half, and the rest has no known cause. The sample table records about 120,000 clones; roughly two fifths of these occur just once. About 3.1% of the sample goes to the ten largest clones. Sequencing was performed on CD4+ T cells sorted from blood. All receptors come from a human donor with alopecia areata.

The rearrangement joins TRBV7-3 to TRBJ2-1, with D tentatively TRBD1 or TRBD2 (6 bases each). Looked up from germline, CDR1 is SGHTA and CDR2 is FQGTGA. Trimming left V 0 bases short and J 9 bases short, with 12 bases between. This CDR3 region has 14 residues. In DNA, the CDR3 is TGTGCCAGCAGCTTAACGGGGGCCGGGAGTGAGCAGTTCTTC. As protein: CASSLTGAGSEQFF.

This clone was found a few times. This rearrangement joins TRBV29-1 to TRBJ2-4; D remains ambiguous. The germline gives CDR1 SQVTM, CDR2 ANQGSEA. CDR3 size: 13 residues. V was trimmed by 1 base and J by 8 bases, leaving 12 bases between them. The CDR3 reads CSVEGRARDIQYF. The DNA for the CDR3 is TGCAGCGTTGAAGGTAGGGCAAGGGACATTCAGTACTTC.